These T cell receptor beta chains were read from a single sample in a study of blood T cell repertoires in COVID-19. Sequencing was performed with immunoSEQ multiplex PCR; in TCRdb, only in-frame clones are kept and a portion is missing. The table records some 490,000 clones, roughly 85% of them present only once. Sequencing was done on a sample of peripheral blood. Receptor source: a human donor in a cohort sampled during active COVID-19. CDR3s leave out the opening cysteine and the closing phenylalanine or tryptophan.

>TRBJ2-5|TRBV7-8
ASSLARLQETQY
>TRBJ1-1|TRBV6-5
ASSYTTGADTEAF
>TRBJ1-2|TRBV3-1/TRBV3-2
ASSPRDGLQRGDGYT
>TRBJ1-2|TRBV27
ASSLIFIRGANYGYT
>TRBJ1-1|TRBV6-5
ASRPGGHTEAF
>TRBJ2-7|TRBV28
ASISRGSYEQY
>TRBJ2-5|TRBV20-1
SAGGTGEETQY
>TRBJ2-1|TRBV7-9
ASRDQRISSYNEQF
>TRBJ2-7|TRBV4-1
ASSQDRDSFVVSYEQY
>TRBJ1-2|TRBV9
ASSVGTGRNYGYT
>TRBJ2-7|TRBV18
ASSLETGEVYEQY
>TRBJ1-5|TRBV19
ASSTGVGDGDYQGPGPNQPQH
>TRBJ1-2|TRBV30
AWSVHPSGREHGYT
>TRBJ1-2|TRBV3-1/TRBV3-2
ASSQRTGDGYT
>TRBJ2-3|TRBV18
ASSPPADRGSTDTQY
>TRBJ2-3|TRBV11-3
ASSPRTSGTSTDTQY
>TRBJ1-1|TRBV2
ASMRGQALDTEAF
>TRBJ2-7|TRBV28
ASKISGTGSPYSYEQY
>TRBJ2-7|TRBV28
ASKSGRYEQY
>TRBJ1-2|TRBV2
ASRMSQGNYGYT
>TRBJ2-5|TRBV3-1/TRBV3-2
ASSRGTGGQETQY
>TRBJ1-1|TRBV2
ASRVTVNTEAF
>TRBJ2-1|TRBV7-3
ASSSSGTRNNEQF
>TRBJ2-6|TRBV19
ATTGASSGANVLT
>TRBJ2-7|TRBV6-2/TRBV6-3
ASSYPRREVRYEQY
>TRBJ1-2|TRBV19
ASSTLLGQGVVYGYT
>TRBJ2-7|TRBV19
ASSMVQGDYEQY
>TRBJ1-2|TRBV19
ASSSSGQGNRRYT
>TRBJ2-7|TRBV5-1
ASSLDGGGPYEQY
>TRBJ2-5|TRBV14
ASSQYNQETQY
>TRBJ1-3|TRBV30
AWMPGQGRNTIY
>TRBJ2-5|TRBV5-1
ASSLIVGETQY